Listed below are T cell receptor beta chains from one sample, sequenced in a study of blood T cell repertoires in COVID-19. Here immunoSEQ multiplex PCR was the method, and the copy in TCRdb shows in-frame clones only, minus some. The table lists more than 200,000 clones, about 88% of them singletons. The specimen was peripheral blood. These receptors all come from a man younger than 45 with active or convalescent COVID-19. CDR3s include the opening cysteine and the closing phenylalanine or tryptophan. The D gene is left open where the match is weak. The size of a clone is reported for some rows only, either as once, few or many, or as a class for expanded clones.

V gene: TRBV7-8
J gene: TRBJ1-5
D gene: NA
clone size: NA
CDR3 DNA: TGTGCCAGCAGCTTAGCAAGGGGCCCTAGCAATCAGCCCCAGCATTTT
CDR3 protein: CASSLARGPSNQPQHF

V gene: TRBV19
J gene: TRBJ2-4
D gene: TRBD2
clone size: NA
CDR3 DNA: TGTGCCAGTAAGCGGGGGGAAGCCAAAAACATTCAGTACTTC
CDR3 protein: CASKRGEAKNIQYF

V gene: TRBV4-3
J gene: TRBJ2-3
D gene: NA
clone size: NA
CDR3 DNA: TGCGCCAGCAGCCAAGACCCCGCCGGGACAATACTCACAGATACGCAGTATTTT
CDR3 protein: CASSQDPAGTILTDTQYF

V gene: TRBV19
J gene: TRBJ2-7
D gene: TRBD1
clone size: once
CDR3 DNA: TGTGCCAGTAGGCGACAGGGGGGACCCTACGAGCAGTACTTC
CDR3 protein: CASRRQGGPYEQYF

V gene: TRBV19
J gene: TRBJ2-7
D gene: TRBD1
clone size: NA
CDR3 DNA: TGTGCCAGTAGTCCCACAGGGGTCTTCTACGAGCAGTACTTC
CDR3 protein: CASSPTGVFYEQYF

V gene: TRBV7-2
J gene: TRBJ2-6
D gene: NA
clone size: NA
CDR3 DNA: TGTGCCAGCAGCTTACGCTCTGGGGCCAACGTCCTGACTTTC
CDR3 protein: CASSLRSGANVLTF

V gene: TRBV28
J gene: TRBJ1-4
D gene: NA
clone size: NA
CDR3 DNA: TGTGCCAGCAGTTTTTCAGATAATGAAAAACTGTTTTTT
CDR3 protein: CASSFSDNEKLFF

V gene: TRBV7-2
J gene: TRBJ2-5
D gene: TRBD2
clone size: NA
CDR3 DNA: TGTGCCAGCAGCTCGTTCATAGCGGGGGGGCAGGAGACCCAGTACTTC
CDR3 protein: CASSSFIAGGQETQYF

V gene: TRBV5-1
J gene: TRBJ2-7
D gene: TRBD1
clone size: NA
CDR3 DNA: TGCGCCAGCAGCTACCGGACAGGGGACGGCTTGTACTACGAGCAGTACTTC
CDR3 protein: CASSYRTGDGLYYEQYF

V gene: TRBV3-1/TRBV3-2
J gene: TRBJ2-1
D gene: NA
clone size: NA
CDR3 DNA: TGTGCCAGCAGCCAAGTGACTGGTGAGCAGTTCTTC
CDR3 protein: CASSQVTGEQFF

V gene: TRBV29-1
J gene: TRBJ1-2
D gene: NA
clone size: NA
CDR3 DNA: TGCAGCGTTAGACAGAAAAGCTATGGCTACACCTTC
CDR3 protein: CSVRQKSYGYTF

V gene: TRBV13
J gene: TRBJ1-2
D gene: NA
clone size: NA
CDR3 DNA: TGTGCCAGCAGCTTAGGCTTACTTCGGTCGGAGGACCACATAGGCTACACCTTC
CDR3 protein: CASSLGLLRSEDHIGYTF

V gene: TRBV4-1
J gene: TRBJ2-7
D gene: NA
clone size: NA
CDR3 DNA: TGCGCCAGCAGCCAAGGGCGGGAGCAGTACTTC
CDR3 protein: CASSQGREQYF

V gene: TRBV3-1/TRBV3-2
J gene: TRBJ2-7
D gene: TRBD2
clone size: NA
CDR3 DNA: TGTGCCAGCAGCCAAGATGATGTGGGGGGGGAAAATACCTACGAGCAGTACTTC
CDR3 protein: CASSQDDVGGENTYEQYF

V gene: TRBV6-5
J gene: TRBJ1-1
D gene: TRBD1
clone size: NA
CDR3 DNA: TGTGCCAGCAGTTACGGACAGGGCTTGGACACTGAAGCTTTCTTT
CDR3 protein: CASSYGQGLDTEAFF

V gene: TRBV5-1
J gene: TRBJ1-2
D gene: NA
clone size: NA
CDR3 DNA: TGCGCCAGCAGCTGGGACACCTATGGCTACACCTTC
CDR3 protein: CASSWDTYGYTF

V gene: TRBV2
J gene: TRBJ2-1
D gene: NA
clone size: NA
CDR3 DNA: TGTGCCAGCAGTGCCAGGGCAGCCTACAATGAGCAGTTCTTC
CDR3 protein: CASSARAAYNEQFF

V gene: TRBV5-3
J gene: TRBJ1-5
D gene: NA
clone size: NA
CDR3 DNA: TGTGCCAGAAGCTTGATTTATCTAAACAGCACTAATCAGCCCCAGCATTTT
CDR3 protein: CARSLIYLNSTNQPQHF

V gene: TRBV19
J gene: TRBJ2-2
D gene: NA
clone size: NA
CDR3 DNA: TGTGCCAGTACCGAAGCGACCGCGGACACCGGGGAGCTGTTTTTT
CDR3 protein: CASTEATADTGELFF

V gene: TRBV5-6
J gene: TRBJ2-1
D gene: TRBD2
clone size: NA
CDR3 DNA: TGTGCCAGCAGGACCTCCACTAGCGGGGGGAACAATGAGCAGTTCTTC
CDR3 protein: CASRTSTSGGNNEQFF